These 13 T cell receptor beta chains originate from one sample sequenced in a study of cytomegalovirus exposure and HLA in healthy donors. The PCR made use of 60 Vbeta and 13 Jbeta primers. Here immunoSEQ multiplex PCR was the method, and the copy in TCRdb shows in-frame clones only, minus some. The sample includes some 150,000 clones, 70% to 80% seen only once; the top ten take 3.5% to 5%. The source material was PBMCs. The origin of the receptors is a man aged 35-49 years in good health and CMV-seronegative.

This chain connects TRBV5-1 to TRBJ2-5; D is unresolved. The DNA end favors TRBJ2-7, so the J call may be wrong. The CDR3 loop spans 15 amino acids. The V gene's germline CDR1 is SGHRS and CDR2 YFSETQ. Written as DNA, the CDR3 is TGCGCCAGCAGCCCCCTCGAGTCCGATCCCTACGAGCAGTACTTC. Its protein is CASSPLESDPYEQYF.

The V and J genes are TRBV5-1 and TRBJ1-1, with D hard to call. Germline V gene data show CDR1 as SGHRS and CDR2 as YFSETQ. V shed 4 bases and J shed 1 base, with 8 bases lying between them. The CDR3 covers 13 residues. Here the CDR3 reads CASSPTRNTEAFF. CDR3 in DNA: TGCGCCAGCAGCCCAACCAGGAACACTGAAGCTTTCTTT.

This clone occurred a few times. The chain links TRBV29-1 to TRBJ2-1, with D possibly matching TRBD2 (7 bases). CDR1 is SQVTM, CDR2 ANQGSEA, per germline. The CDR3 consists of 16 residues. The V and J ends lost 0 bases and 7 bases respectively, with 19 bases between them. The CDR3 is CSVEDRRGANSNEQFF. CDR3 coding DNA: TGCAGCGTTGAAGATCGCCGGGGGGCCAATTCTAATGAGCAGTTCTTC.

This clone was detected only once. Written as DNA, the CDR3 is TGTGCCAGCAGCCCTGGGGGGGCTAATTCACCCCTCCACTTT. Its translation is CASSPGGANSPLHF. The chain joins TRBV5-4 to TRBJ1-6; TRBD1 might be the D (6 bases). Looked up from germline, CDR1 is SGHNT and CDR2 is YYREEE (reference sequence). This CDR3 comprises 14 residues. Trimming removed 4 bases at V and 6 bases at J, with 11 bases between.

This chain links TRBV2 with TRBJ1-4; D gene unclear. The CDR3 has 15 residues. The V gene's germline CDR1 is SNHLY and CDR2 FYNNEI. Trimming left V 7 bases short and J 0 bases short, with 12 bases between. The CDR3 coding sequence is TGTGCCAGCAAGCAATTAGGAGCAACTAATGAAAAACTGTTTTTT. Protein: CASKQLGATNEKLFF.

CDR3: CASGDRGQVASYEQYF. For the CDR3, the DNA is TGTGCCAGCGGGGACAGGGGACAAGTTGCCTCATACGAGCAGTACTTC. This rearrangement joins TRBV7-8 to TRBJ2-7; 10 bases fit TRBD1. Germline CDR1 and CDR2: SGHVS and FQNEAQ. The ends lost 8 bases at V and 4 bases at J; junction bases unmatched: 14. CDR3 length equals 16 residues.

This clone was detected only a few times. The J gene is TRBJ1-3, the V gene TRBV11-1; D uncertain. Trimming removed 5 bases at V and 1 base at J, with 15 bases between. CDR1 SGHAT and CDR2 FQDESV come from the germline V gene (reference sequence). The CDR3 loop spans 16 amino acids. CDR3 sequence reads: CASSLTDTPSGNTIYF. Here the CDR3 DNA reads TGTGCCAGCAGCCTCACCGACACACCTTCTGGAAACACCATATATTTT.

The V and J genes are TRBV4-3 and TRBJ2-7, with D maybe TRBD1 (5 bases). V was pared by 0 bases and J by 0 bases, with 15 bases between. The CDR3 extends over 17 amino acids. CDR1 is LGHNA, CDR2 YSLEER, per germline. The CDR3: CASSQDPAGQSSYEQYF. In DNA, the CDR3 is TGCGCCAGCAGCCAAGACCCGGCAGGGCAAAGCTCCTACGAGCAGTACTTC.

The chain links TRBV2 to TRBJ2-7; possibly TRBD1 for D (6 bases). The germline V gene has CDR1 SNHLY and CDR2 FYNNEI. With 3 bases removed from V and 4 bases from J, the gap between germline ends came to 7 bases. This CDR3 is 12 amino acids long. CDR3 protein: CASSEQGYEQYF. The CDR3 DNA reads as TGTGCCAGCAGTGAGCAGGGGTACGAGCAGTACTTC.

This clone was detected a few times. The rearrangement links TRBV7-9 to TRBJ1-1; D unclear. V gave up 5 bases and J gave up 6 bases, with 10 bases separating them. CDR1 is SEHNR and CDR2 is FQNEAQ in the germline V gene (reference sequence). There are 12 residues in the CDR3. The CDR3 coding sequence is TGTGCCAGCAGCCCTGTACAGCCTGAAGCTTTCTTT. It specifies CASSPVQPEAFF.

The CDR3 region is CASDTSYPTNEKLFF. CDR3 in DNA: TGTGCCAGCGACACTAGTTATCCAACTAATGAAAAACTGTTTTTT. The V and J genes are TRBV7-8 and TRBJ1-4; D is undetermined. There are 15 residues in the CDR3. CDR1 is SGHVS, CDR2 FQNEAQ, per germline. Between the trimmed V and J ends, which lost 8 bases and 0 bases, there was a span of 13 bases.

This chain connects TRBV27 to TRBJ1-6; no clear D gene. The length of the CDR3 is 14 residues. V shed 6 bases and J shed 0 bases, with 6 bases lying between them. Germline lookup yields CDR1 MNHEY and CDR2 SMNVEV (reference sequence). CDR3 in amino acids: CASRADSYNSPLHF. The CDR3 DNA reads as TGTGCCAGCAGGGCAGACTCCTATAATTCACCCCTCCACTTT.

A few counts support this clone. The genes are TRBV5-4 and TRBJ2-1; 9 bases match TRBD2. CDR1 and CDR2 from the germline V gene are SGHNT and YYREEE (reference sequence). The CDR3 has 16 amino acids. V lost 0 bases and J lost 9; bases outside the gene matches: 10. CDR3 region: CASSLGGAGGRGEQFF. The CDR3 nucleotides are TGTGCCAGCAGCTTGGGTGGAGCGGGGGGCCGTGGTGAGCAGTTCTTC.